This T cell receptor (beta chain) emerged from a study of PD-L1 blockade in urothelial cancer. Overall study context: Timepoints chosen for blood analysis were 3 weeks (second dose) and 6 weeks after treatment start.

Time point indicated: pretreatment peripheral blood. The junction had 6 bases not matched to a gene; V was cut back by 7 bases and J by 1 base. CDR3 length equals 15 residues. CDR1 and CDR2 from the germline V gene are SNHLY and FYNNEI. TCRdb's table, derived via immunoSEQ multiplex PCR, lists solely in-frame clones and lacks some. The data show approximately 50,000 clones, 84% seen once. The rearrangement links TRBV2 to TRBJ1-4, with TRBD1 identical over 7 bases. Sequencing used PBMCs, obtained around atezolizumab (anti-PD-L1) treatment. This receptor was identified in a man aged 50 to 60 with urothelial cancer. The CDR3: CASTLTGVTNEKLFF. In nucleotides, the CDR3 is TGTGCCAGCACACTAACAGGGGTAACTAATGAAAAACTGTTTTTT.